Here is one T cell receptor beta chain with its context. The antigen is not known. The read gets to within 3 residues of the CDR3 end, and the germline J gene fills in the rest. The data are from a study of Tregs in tolerant kidney transplant recipients. Overall study results and limits: Few patients were studied, so findings need validation in larger groups. No direct test of biological reproducibility was done here. Donor-specific Treg expansion exceeded global Treg expansion in tolerant patients, suggesting antigen drive.

Method: immunoSEQ multiplex PCR; TCRdb's copy keeps in-frame clones and lacks some. The listing contains 45,000 to 55,000 clones. Looked up from germline, CDR1 is SGHTA and CDR2 is FQGTGA. This CDR3 is 14 amino acids long. V was trimmed by 3 bases and J by 0 bases, leaving 7 bases between them. The sequence came from a human donor who received a combined kidney and bone marrow transplant. J is TRBJ2-3 and V is TRBV7-3; possible D gene TRBD1, 5 bases. The starting material was CD4+ T cells from blood, obtained before the transplant. Here the CDR3 reads CASSFKGSTDTQYF. The part of the CDR3 DNA that was read is TGTGCCAGCAGCTTTAAGGGGAGCACAGATACG. Full variable domain (remainder filled in from reference TRBV7-3 and TRBJ2-3): GAGVSQTPSNKVTEKGKYVELRCDPISGHTALYWYRQSLGQGPEFLIYFQGTGAADDSGLPNDRFFAVRPEGSVSTLKIQRTERGDSAVYLCASSFKGSTDTQYFGPGTRLTVL.